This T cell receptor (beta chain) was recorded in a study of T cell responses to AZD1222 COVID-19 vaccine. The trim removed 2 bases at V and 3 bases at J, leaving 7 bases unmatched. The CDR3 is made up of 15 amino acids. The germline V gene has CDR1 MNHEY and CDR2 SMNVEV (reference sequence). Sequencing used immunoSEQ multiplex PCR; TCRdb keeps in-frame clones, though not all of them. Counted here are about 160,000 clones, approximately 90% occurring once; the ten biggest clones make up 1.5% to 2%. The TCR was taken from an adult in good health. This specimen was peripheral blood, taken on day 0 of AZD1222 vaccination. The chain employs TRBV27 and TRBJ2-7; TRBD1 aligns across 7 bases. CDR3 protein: CASSLKSGGSYEQYF. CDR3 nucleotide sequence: TGTGCCAGCAGTTTAAAATCAGGGGGAAGCTACGAGCAGTACTTC.